The 22 T cell receptor beta chains given below trace back to one sample, sequenced in a study of human T cells and chemical hapten exposure. Time point described: patch test 3, about 24 weeks after DPC sensitization. Treatment reported: therapeutic diphenylcyclopropenone sensitization with weekly scalp DPC. TCRdb ran MiXCR on the RACE reads and lists one entry per CDR3 protein. The sample lists under 200,000 distinct CDR3 sequences, roughly a quarter occurring once. The sequencing used whole blood, collected in connection with sensitization to the hapten diphenylcyclopropenone (DPC). The receptors were sampled from a woman aged 18-30 years with alopecia areata. Some clones in this sample may be carry-over from other donors' samples.

The genes are TRBV5-1 and TRBJ2-4; D uncertain. The CDR3 length is 17 residues. Between the trimmed V and J ends, which lost 0 bases and 0 bases, there was a span of 13 bases. Germline V gives CDR1 SGHRS, CDR2 YFSETQ. CDR3 residues: CASSLVVSGVAKNIQYF. The CDR3 DNA is TGCGCCAGCAGCTTGGTGGTCTCTGGGGTAGCCAAAAACATTCAGTACTTC.

The chain combines TRBV7-6 with TRBJ2-7; D unresolved. The germline V gene encodes CDR1 SGHVS and CDR2 FNYEAQ. The CDR3 length is 12 residues. Between the trimmed V and J ends, which lost 5 bases and 5 bases, there was a span of 10 bases. In DNA, the CDR3 is TGTGCCAGCAGCCCCCACCCACACGAGCAGTACTTC. This gives the protein CASSPHPHEQYF. Combining the CDR3 with reference TRBV7-6 and TRBJ2-7 gives the whole variable domain GAGVSQSPRYKVTKRGQDVALRCDPISGHVSLYWYRQALGQGPEFLTYFNYEAQQDKSGLPNDRFSAERPEGSISTLTIQRTEQRDSAMYRCASSPHPHEQYFGPGTRLTVT.

This clonotype was detected a few times. J is TRBJ2-7 and V is TRBV7-9; 8 bases map to TRBD2. The V gene's germline CDR1 is SEHNR and CDR2 FQNEAQ (reference sequence). This CDR3 spans 15 amino acids. Germline trimming cut 1 base from V and 2 bases from J; bases unmatched to any gene: 4. The chain's CDR3 is CASSLEASGPYEQYF. CDR3 sequence (DNA): TGTGCCAGCAGCTTAGAAGCTAGCGGGCCCTACGAGCAGTACTTC.

Comment on this clonotype: Compared with germline, one end of the junction differs, possibly owing to a read error. The chain couples TRBV15 to TRBJ1-3, with unresolved D. CDR1 and CDR2 from the germline V gene are LNHNV and YYDKDF (reference sequence). The CDR3 has 15 amino acids. The CDR3 coding sequence is TGTGCTACCAGCAATCCTCACACCCCTGGAAACACCATATATTTT. This sequence encodes CATSNPHTPGNTIYF.

J is TRBJ2-2 and V is TRBV10-3, with D uncertain. Germline values: CDR1 ENHRY, CDR2 SYGVKD. V lost 11 bases, J lost 5 bases, and 9 bases lay in between. This CDR3 has 11 residues. The CDR3 DNA sequence: TGTGCCGTTCATGGGACCGGGGAGCTGTTTTTT. Translating it yields CAVHGTGELFF.

The V and J genes are TRBV25-1 and TRBJ2-1; 9 bases are shared with TRBD1. Germline lookup yields CDR1 MGHDK and CDR2 SYGVNS. Germline trimming cut 6 bases from V and 5 bases from J; bases unmatched to any gene: 11. CDR3 length equals 16 residues. CDR3 sequence: CASSLSGTGKNNEQFF. The CDR3 bases are TGTGCCAGCAGCCTTTCCGGGACAGGGAAGAACAATGAGCAGTTCTTC.

This clonotype was seen a handful of times. The genes are TRBV12-3 or TRBV12-4 and TRBJ2-5, with TRBD1 matching over 9 bases. V shed 6 bases and J 1 base; nucleotides not matched to a gene: 15. CDR3 size: 18 residues. CDR3 region: CASSPLSYGTGSQETQYF. The CDR3 coding sequence is TGTGCCAGCAGCCCATTGAGTTATGGGACAGGGAGCCAAGAGACCCAGTACTTC.

The V gene is TRBV3-1, the J gene TRBJ1-6; D uncertain. Germline-derived CDR1 and CDR2 are LGHDT and YNNKEL (reference sequence). This CDR3 is 15 amino acids long. Trimming took off 3 bases at V and 9 bases at J, with 15 bases between the two ends. The CDR3 nucleotides are TGTGCCAGCAGCCATCCATCCGGCAACTTTTCACCCCTCCACTTT. This gives the protein CASSHPSGNFSPLHF.

This sequence joins TRBV7-2 and TRBJ2-3; no reliable D call. The CDR3 runs to 12 residues. Germline V gene sequence: CDR1 SGHTA, CDR2 FQGNSA. The V gene lost 5 bases and the J gene lost 8 bases, with 11 bases spanning the gap. The CDR3 sequence is CASSPAFGTQYF. CDR3 bases: TGTGCCAGCAGCCCAGCCTTTGGTACGCAGTATTTT.

This clonotype was detected only once. The chain is built from TRBV15 and TRBJ2-1; maybe TRBD1 (6 bases). V shed 2 bases and J shed 8 bases, with 13 bases lying between them. CDR3 size: 14 residues. Looked up from germline, CDR1 is LNHNV and CDR2 is YYDKDF (reference sequence). The chain's CDR3 is CATSRLLDSHEQFF. The CDR3 nucleotides read TGTGCCACCAGCAGACTATTGGACAGCCATGAGCAGTTCTTC.

The CDR3 is CASSPPPGPGVGGKLFF. The CDR3 DNA reads as TGTGCCAGCAGTCCCCCCCCAGGGCCAGGGGTAGGGGGAAAACTGTTTTTT. The V and J genes are TRBV12-3 or TRBV12-4 and TRBJ1-4; D possibly corresponds to TRBD1 (6 bases). This CDR3 spans 17 amino acids. V lost 5 bases and J lost 10, with 26 bases in between.

CDR3 amino acids: CASSPTVNSPLHF. DNA for the CDR3: TGCGCCAGCAGCCCGACAGTGAATTCACCCCTCCACTTT. This chain joins TRBV4-3 and TRBJ1-6; TRBD1 might be the D (5 bases). Trimming took 4 bases from V and 7 from J, leaving 8 bases between them. CDR1 and CDR2 from the germline V gene are LGHNA and YSLEER. The CDR3 totals 13 residues.

This chain connects TRBV29-1 to TRBJ1-2; D is undetermined. This CDR3 is 10 amino acids long. The V gene's germline CDR1 is SQVTM and CDR2 ANQGSEA. V lost 5 bases and J 9 bases, leaving 10 bases between the germline ends. The CDR3 loop reads CSVTPDSYTF. DNA of the CDR3: TGCAGCGTTACACCCGATAGCTACACCTTC.

This clonotype showed up just a few times. V gene TRBV20-1 combines with J gene TRBJ1-1; 9 positions match TRBD1. The CDR3 loop spans 13 amino acids. After removal of 6 bases from V and 1 base from J, the junction contained 3 bases not matched to a gene. Germline V gene sequence: CDR1 DFQATT, CDR2 SNEGSKA (reference sequence). Here the CDR3 reads CSALGQGNTEAFF. The DNA for the CDR3 is TGCAGTGCCTTGGGACAGGGGAACACTGAAGCTTTCTTT.

There are a few counts of this clonotype. The chain couples TRBV7-2 to TRBJ2-7; TRBD1 aligns across 8 bases. This CDR3 is built from 15 residues. CDR1 and CDR2 from the germline V gene are SGHTA and FQGNSA. V dropped 2 bases and J dropped 2; count of bases not matched to a gene: 5. The CDR3 sequence: CASSLSGTGTYEQYF. For the CDR3, the DNA is TGTGCCAGCAGCTTATCAGGGACAGGAACCTACGAGCAGTACTTC.

V gene TRBV6-5 combines with J gene TRBJ1-1; maybe TRBD1 (6 bases). This CDR3 comprises 14 residues. Germline CDR1 reads MNHEY; CDR2 reads SVGAGI. Trimming cost V 6 bases and J 1 base, with 12 bases left between them. The chain's CDR3 is CASRRVGGNTEAFF. CDR3 in DNA: TGTGCCAGCAGAAGGGTAGGGGGGAACACTGAAGCTTTCTTT.

This clonotype was seen a handful of times. The chain employs TRBV20-1 and TRBJ1-6; TRBD1 agrees at 7 bases. V gave up 1 base and J gave up 7 bases; unmatched junction bases: 1. CDR3 length equals 13 residues. Germline loops: CDR1 DFQATT, CDR2 SNEGSKA (reference sequence). The CDR3 loop is CSARGQGNSPLHF. CDR3 coding DNA: TGCAGTGCTAGAGGACAGGGAAATTCACCCCTCCACTTT.

This clonotype has only a few counts. The gene calls are TRBV3-1 and TRBJ1-5; no clear D. The CDR3 contains 14 residues. Trimming took off 2 bases at V and 7 bases at J, with 12 bases between the two ends. CDR1 and CDR2 (germline): LGHDT, YNNKEL (reference sequence). CDR3 nucleotide sequence: TGTGCCAGCAGCCAAAGAGTCCGGGGACAGCCCCAGCATTTT. Residues: CASSQRVRGQPQHF.

This sequence joins TRBV7-3 and TRBJ2-2; tentatively, D is TRBD2 (5 bases). V shed 7 bases and J shed 2 bases, with 17 bases lying between them. CDR3 length: 16 residues. The germline CDR1 and CDR2 sequences are SGHTA and FQGTGA. The DNA of the CDR3 is TGTGCCAGCAACCCTCACCCGGGATCCAACACCGGGGAGCTGTTTTTT. It is translated as CASNPHPGSNTGELFF.

The chain carries TRBV6-2 or TRBV6-3 and TRBJ2-1; D possibly matches TRBD1 or TRBD2 (5 bases each). Deletions cut 7 bases from V and 1 base from J, with 17 bases between. Per germline, CDR1 MNHEY and CDR2 SVGEGT. The CDR3 has 16 residues. CDR3 loop: CASIRSLGRSYNEQFF. The DNA for the CDR3 is TGTGCCAGCATACGCTCTTTGGGACGTTCCTACAATGAGCAGTTCTTC.

This clonotype was seen more than once but under ten times. V gene TRBV25-1 combines with J gene TRBJ2-1, with 11 bases fitting TRBD2. After removal of 8 bases from V and 8 bases from J, the junction contained 11 bases not matched to a gene. This CDR3 is 15 amino acids long. The germline V gene has CDR1 MGHDK and CDR2 SYGVNS. The chain's CDR3 is CASSGTSGSGDEQFF. CDR3 coding DNA: TGTGCCAGCTCAGGGACTAGCGGAAGCGGGGATGAGCAGTTCTTC.

The J gene is TRBJ2-5, the V gene TRBV29-1; weak D call: TRBD2 (5 bases). Trimming shortened V by 2 bases and J by 4 bases, and 14 bases separated the two germline ends. Germline assignment: CDR1 SQVTM and CDR2 ANQGSEA. The CDR3 is 14 residues long. CDR3 loop: CSVEFSAGGETQYF. CDR3 coding DNA: TGCAGCGTTGAATTTAGCGCAGGCGGAGAGACCCAGTACTTC.